This TCR beta chain was sequenced during a study of regulatory T cells in long-lasting Graves disease. Study-wide findings and caveats: The study found lower TCR diversity in persistent Graves' patients than in newly diagnosed ones.

Construction of TCR beta libraries relied on iRepertoire HTBI primers and on Arm-PCR targeting CDR3 regions. MiXCR was run by TCRdb on the multiplex PCR reads, yielding one entry per CDR3 protein. Among about 540,000 distinct CDR3 sequences listed, approximately 13% were seen once. This clonotype was found a few times. Its antigen remains unknown. Time point noted: newly diagnosed GD, antithyroid drugs for less than 3 months. PBMC RNA served as the TCR library source. Graves' disease was diagnosed by American Thyroid Association guidelines. V was cut by 5 bases and J by 4 bases, with 14 bases left in between. The germline V gene encodes CDR1 PRHDT and CDR2 FYEKMQ (reference sequence). CDR3 size: 14 residues. The data were also submitted as part of a second study, on T cells in Graves' hyperthyroidism and ophthalmopathy. In that study: Carried out on the TCR CDR3, a first-round RT-PCR used the HTBI primer set.

This TCR came from a young man with Graves disease. The rearrangement joins TRBV13 to TRBJ2-5, with D tentatively TRBD1 or TRBD2 (5 bases each). This specimen consisted of peripheral blood mononuclear cells (PBMCs), obtained at new diagnosis, from a patient treated with antithyroid drugs. CDR3 coding DNA: TGTGCCAGCAGCCCGATATCAGGGAGAGAGACCCAGTACTTC. Its translation is CASSPISGRETQYF.